This T cell receptor beta chain was recorded in a study of T cell responses to AZD1222 COVID-19 vaccine. Findings and caveats of the study: Repertoire sampling happened only post peak T cell response.

Germline-derived CDR1 and CDR2 are MNHEY and SMNVEV (reference sequence). The V end lost 3 bases, the J end lost 6 bases, and 10 bases lay between the germline ends. The CDR3 sequence is 13 residues long. Repertoires were generated with immunoSEQ multiplex PCR, while TCRdb's copy carries only in-frame clones and drops some. Here the sample spans about 85,000 clones, just over 85% being singletons. With respect to this clone: Its target is unknown.

V and J are TRBV27 and TRBJ2-3; unclear D gene. The source was peripheral blood, collected on day 0 of AZD1222 vaccination. The TCR originated in an adult in good health. The CDR3 is CASSFSRADTQYF. CDR3 sequence (DNA): TGTGCCAGCAGTTTCTCTAGGGCGGATACGCAGTATTTT.